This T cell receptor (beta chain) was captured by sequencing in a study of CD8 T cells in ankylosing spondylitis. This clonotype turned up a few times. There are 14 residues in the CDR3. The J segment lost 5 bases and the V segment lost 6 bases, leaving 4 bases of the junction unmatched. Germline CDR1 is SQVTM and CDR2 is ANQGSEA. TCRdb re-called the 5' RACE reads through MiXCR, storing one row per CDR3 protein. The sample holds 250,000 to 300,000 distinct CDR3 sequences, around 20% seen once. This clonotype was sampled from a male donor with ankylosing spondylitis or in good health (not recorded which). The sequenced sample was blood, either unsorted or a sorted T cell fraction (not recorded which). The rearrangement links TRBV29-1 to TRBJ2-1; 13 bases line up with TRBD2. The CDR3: CSVGLAGLDNEQFF. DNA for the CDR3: TGCAGCGTGGGACTAGCGGGGCTGGACAATGAGCAGTTCTTC.